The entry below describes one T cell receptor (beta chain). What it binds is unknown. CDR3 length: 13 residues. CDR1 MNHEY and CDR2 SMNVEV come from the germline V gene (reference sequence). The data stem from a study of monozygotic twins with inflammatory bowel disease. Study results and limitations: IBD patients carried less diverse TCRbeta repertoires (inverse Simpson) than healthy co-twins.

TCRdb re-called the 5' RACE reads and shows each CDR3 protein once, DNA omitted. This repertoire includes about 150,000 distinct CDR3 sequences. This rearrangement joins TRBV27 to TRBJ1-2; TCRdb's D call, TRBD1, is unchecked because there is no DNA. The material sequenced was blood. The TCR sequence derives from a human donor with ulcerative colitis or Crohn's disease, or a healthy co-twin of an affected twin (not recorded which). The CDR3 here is CASSSPAGYGYTF.